This TCR beta chain appears in the sequencing data of a study of PD-1 blockade in classical Hodgkin lymphoma. Study in general: With a 2-week interval, patients received intravenous nivolumab at 3 mg/kg.

This clone has more than one count but fewer than ten. Its target is unknown. Looked up from germline, CDR1 is MNHEY and CDR2 is SVGAGI. V was pared by 9 bases and J by 3 bases, with 17 bases between. This CDR3 has 14 residues. Study-wide results and caveats: Patients with an early start, nivolumab under 1 year after ASCT, were excluded. As was reported, newly diagnosed patients showed lower baseline TCR diversity than healthy donors did.

Indicated time point: cycle 4 day 1 (C4D1), after 6 weeks of nivolumab. Every patient relapsed after autologous stem cell transplantation, and brentuximab vedotin exposure varied. Best response was recorded as complete response, partial response or progressive disease. Method: immunoSEQ multiplex PCR; TCRdb's copy keeps in-frame clones and lacks some. The sample comprises over 50,000 clones, 70% to 90% of which are singletons, and about 8.1% rests with the top ten. This sequence originates from a human donor with classical Hodgkin lymphoma. The source was peripheral blood mononuclear cells (PBMCs), collected before the fourth cycle of nivolumab. V and J are TRBV6-5 and TRBJ1-1; D might be TRBD1 (5 bases). The CDR3 reads CASRPIGGYTEAFF. Here the CDR3 DNA reads TGTGCCAGTAGGCCCATTGGGGGGTACACTGAAGCTTTCTTT.